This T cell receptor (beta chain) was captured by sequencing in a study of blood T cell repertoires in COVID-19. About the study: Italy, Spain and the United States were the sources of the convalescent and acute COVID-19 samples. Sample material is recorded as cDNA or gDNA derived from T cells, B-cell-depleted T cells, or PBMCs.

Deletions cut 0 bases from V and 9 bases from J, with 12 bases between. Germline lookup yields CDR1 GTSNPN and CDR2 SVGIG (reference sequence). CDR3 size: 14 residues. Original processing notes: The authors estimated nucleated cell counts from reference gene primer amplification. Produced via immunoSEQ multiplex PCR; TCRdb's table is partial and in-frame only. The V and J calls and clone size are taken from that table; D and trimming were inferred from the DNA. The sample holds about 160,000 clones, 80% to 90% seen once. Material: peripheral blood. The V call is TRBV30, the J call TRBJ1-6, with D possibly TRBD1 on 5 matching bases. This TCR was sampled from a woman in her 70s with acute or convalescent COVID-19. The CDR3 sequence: CAWSVSGSGSPLHF. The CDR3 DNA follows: TGTGCCTGGAGTGTATCAGGGTCTGGTTCACCCCTCCACTTT.